The 28 T cell receptor beta chains below were found in one sample sequenced in a study of T cells in Graves' hyperthyroidism and ophthalmopathy. Using RNA transcripts as the source, TCR beta CDR3 regions were amplified. TCR CDR3 regions were first amplified by RT-PCR with HTBI primers. MiXCR, applied by TCRdb to the multiplex PCR reads, yields one record per CDR3 protein. Of under 600,000 distinct CDR3 sequences in the sample, approximately 16% were seen once. The sequencing input was blood. The receptor source for this set is a woman between 40 and 55 years old with Graves' ophthalmopathy.

This clonotype appeared a few times. V is TRBV4-2 and J is TRBJ2-1; no clear D gene. CDR1 is LGHNA and CDR2 is YNFKEQ in the germline V gene. V dropped 0 bases and J dropped 2 bases, with 11 bases sitting between them. The CDR3 is made up of 16 amino acids. CDR3 nucleotide sequence: TGTGCCAGCAGCCAAGATACAGCCGCAGCCTACAATGAGCAGTTCTTC. This encodes CASSQDTAAAYNEQFF.

The CDR3 region is CSASDGQPPYGYTF. The CDR3 bases are TGCAGTGCTAGTGACGGGCAGCCTCCCTATGGCTACACCTTC. The chain combines TRBV20-1 with TRBJ1-2; D gene uncertain. This CDR3 has 14 residues. Trimming pared 3 bases from V and 4 bases from J, leaving 15 bases between. From germline, CDR1 is DFQATT and CDR2 SNEGSKA (reference sequence).

There are a few counts of this clonotype. J is TRBJ1-2 and V is TRBV6-1; 7 nucleotides agree with TRBD1. Germline V gene data show CDR1 as MNHNS and CDR2 as SASEGT. Germline trimming cut 6 bases from V and 3 bases from J; bases unmatched to any gene: 13. CDR3 length equals 16 residues. CDR3 loop: CASRTGQRKSHYGYTF. DNA of the CDR3: TGTGCCAGCAGGACAGGGCAAAGAAAAAGCCACTATGGCTACACCTTC.

This clonotype occurred many times. J is TRBJ2-3 and V is TRBV20-1; D is ambiguous. The CDR3 runs to 15 residues. CDR1 is DFQATT and CDR2 is SNEGSKA in the germline V gene (reference sequence). Trimming removed 3 bases at V and 0 bases at J, with 13 bases between. The CDR3 protein is CSASDSMTSTDTQYF. Here the CDR3 DNA reads TGCAGTGCTAGCGACTCTATGACTAGCACAGATACGCAGTATTTT.

The chain has TRBV19 and TRBJ2-4; D call uncertain. V was clipped by 6 bases and J by 0 bases, with 6 bases between them. The CDR3 totals 13 residues. The germline V gene has CDR1 LNHDA and CDR2 SQIVND (reference sequence). CDR3 region: CASRALAKNIQYF. The CDR3 DNA sequence: TGTGCCAGTAGGGCCCTAGCCAAAAACATTCAGTACTTC.

The gene calls are TRBV10-3 and TRBJ1-3, with a tentative D call TRBD1 (5 bases). V lost 0 bases and J 11 bases, leaving 11 bases between the germline ends. Germline assignment: CDR1 ENHRY and CDR2 SYGVKD. The CDR3 covers 13 residues. The CDR3 sequence is CAISESRDSAIYF. The CDR3 region has the DNA TGTGCCATCAGTGAGTCCAGGGACTCGGCCATATATTTT.

This clonotype occurred many times. The V call is TRBV28, the J call TRBJ2-5; 12 bases align to TRBD2. Per germline, CDR1 MDHEN and CDR2 SYDVKM. V dropped 3 bases and J dropped 4; count of bases not matched to a gene: 9. The CDR3 is 17 residues long. The CDR3 is CASSFPPSGRAGETQYF. The DNA of the CDR3 is TGTGCCAGCAGTTTCCCCCCTAGCGGGAGGGCCGGAGAGACCCAGTACTTC.

The J gene is TRBJ2-7, the V gene TRBV20-1; 12 positions match TRBD2. This CDR3 contains 15 residues. Germline lookup yields CDR1 DFQATT and CDR2 SNEGSKA (reference sequence). Trimming at V came to 2 bases and at J to 4 bases, leaving 6 bases not matched to a gene. CDR3 region: CSARWATSGRYEQYF. The CDR3 nucleotides are TGCAGTGCTAGATGGGCGACTAGCGGGAGATACGAGCAGTACTTC.

This clonotype appeared a few times. The chain joins TRBV3-1 to TRBJ1-2; the D gene is possibly TRBD1 (5 bases). From germline, CDR1 is LGHDT and CDR2 YNNKEL (reference sequence). V was cut by 5 bases and J by 10 bases, with 14 bases left in between. The CDR3 loop spans 12 amino acids. The CDR3 protein is CASSTRGTHYTF. In DNA, the CDR3 is TGTGCCAGCAGCACCAGAGGGACGCACTACACCTTC.

Only a few counts were recorded for this clonotype. The chain employs TRBV12-3 or TRBV12-4 and TRBJ2-1, with a tentative D call TRBD2 (6 bases). V shed 3 bases and J shed 7 bases, with 16 bases lying between them. The CDR3 length is 15 residues. The CDR3 DNA reads TGTGCCAGCAGTTTTGTCGGGGGATTAAGGAATGAGCAGTTCTTC. Protein product: CASSFVGGLRNEQFF.

This clonotype was counted at least ten times. The genes are TRBV29-1 and TRBJ2-2, with 7 nucleotides matching TRBD2. Unmatched junction bases numbered 6, after V lost 7 bases and J lost 4 bases. This CDR3 has 13 amino acids. CDR1 and CDR2 (germline): SQVTM, ANQGSEA. The chain's CDR3 is CSADRGVTGELFF. Written as DNA, the CDR3 is TGCAGCGCCGACCGGGGGGTCACCGGGGAGCTGTTTTTT.

This clonotype was picked up many times. The chain links TRBV28 to TRBJ2-2; D unclear. Trimming removed 6 bases from V and 6 bases from J, with 8 bases in between. This CDR3 comprises 12 residues. Germline V gives CDR1 MDHEN, CDR2 SYDVKM. The CDR3 protein is CASRLEPGELFF. CDR3 DNA sequence: TGTGCCAGCAGACTTGAACCCGGGGAGCTGTTTTTT.

This clonotype has a handful of counts. The chain employs TRBV5-5 and TRBJ2-1; TRBD1 is a possible D gene (5 bases). Trimming took 4 bases from V and 7 from J, leaving 9 bases between them. The CDR3 is 12 amino acids. Germline assignment: CDR1 SGHKS and CDR2 YYEKEE (reference sequence). The chain's CDR3 is CASSQRQNEQFF. CDR3 DNA sequence: TGTGCCAGCAGCCAACGACAGAATGAGCAGTTCTTC.

The sample holds many counts of this clonotype. The chain employs TRBV2 and TRBJ2-7; TRBD1 matches at 8 bases. CDR3 length: 13 amino acids. The germline gives CDR1 SNHLY, CDR2 FYNNEI. After removal of 6 bases from V and 2 bases from J, the junction contained 3 bases not matched to a gene. The CDR3 region is CASRRDRTYEQYF. The CDR3 DNA sequence: TGTGCCAGCAGACGGGACAGGACCTACGAGCAGTACTTC.

This clonotype was counted only a few times. The rearrangement joins TRBV4-1 to TRBJ1-2, with D perhaps matching TRBD1 (6 bases). This CDR3 is 15 amino acids long. V was cut by 0 bases and J by 4 bases, with 12 bases left in between. CDR1 is MGHRA, CDR2 YSYEKL, per germline. The CDR3 loop is CASSQDRGFGYGYTF. DNA of the CDR3: TGCGCCAGCAGCCAAGATAGGGGGTTTGGCTATGGCTACACCTTC.

This clonotype has a handful of counts. V and J are TRBV7-9 and TRBJ2-1, with D unclear. Germline loops: CDR1 SEHNR, CDR2 FQNEAQ (reference sequence). Trimming left V 1 base short and J 4 bases short, with 11 bases between. The CDR3 has 15 residues. The DNA for the CDR3 is TGTGCCAGCAGCTTAGTTCTGGTCGGTTACAATGAGCAGTTCTTC. Protein: CASSLVLVGYNEQFF.

This clonotype was observed a handful of times. This chain links TRBV4-2 with TRBJ1-3, with D hard to call. This CDR3 is 13 amino acids long. CDR1 and CDR2 from the germline V gene are LGHNA and YNFKEQ. V was cut by 0 bases and J by 4 bases, with 4 bases left in between. CDR3 DNA: TGTGCCAGCAGCCAAGATCACGGAAACACCATATATTTT. This encodes CASSQDHGNTIYF.

There are many counts of this clonotype. The CDR3 loop is CATSRTGLQSTDTQYF. Here the CDR3 DNA reads TGTGCCACCAGCAGGACCGGACTCCAAAGCACAGATACGCAGTATTTT. The V and J genes are TRBV15 and TRBJ2-3; D might be TRBD2 (5 bases). Germline lookup yields CDR1 LNHNV and CDR2 YYDKDF (reference sequence). Trimming left V 3 bases short and J 0 bases short, with 13 bases between. CDR3 size: 16 residues.

This sequence joins TRBV28 and TRBJ1-1; possibly TRBD1 for D (5 bases). V gave up 5 bases and J gave up 4 bases, with 17 bases separating them. The V gene's germline CDR1 is MDHEN and CDR2 SYDVKM. There are 15 residues in the CDR3. The CDR3 here is CASSQTVMRGTEAFF. The CDR3 DNA reads as TGTGCCAGCAGTCAGACCGTAATGAGGGGCACTGAAGCTTTCTTT.

The count of this clonotype is one. The V gene is TRBV9, the J gene TRBJ2-5; 10 nucleotides align to TRBD2. CDR3 length: 15 residues. J lost 5 bases, V lost 0 bases, and 4 bases had no gene match. In germline, CDR1 is SGDLS, CDR2 YYNGEE. CDR3 nucleotide sequence: TGTGCCAGCAGCGTAGAGCGGGGGGGCCGTGAGACCCAGTACTTC. Encoded protein: CASSVERGGRETQYF.

This chain uses TRBV7-2 with TRBJ1-5; weak D call: TRBD1 (5 bases). With 4 bases removed from V and 4 bases from J, the gap between germline ends came to 14 bases. The length of the CDR3 is 15 residues. Germline lookup yields CDR1 SGHTA and CDR2 FQGNSA. CDR3 coding DNA: TGTGCCAGCAGCTCCCCCCAGGGCTGGAATCAGCCCCAGCATTTT. It translates to CASSSPQGWNQPQHF.

The rearrangement joins TRBV12-3 or TRBV12-4 to TRBJ2-2; D could derive from TRBD1 or TRBD2 (7 bases each). The CDR3 is 16 amino acids. Trimming stripped 5 bases from V and 4 bases from J, with 17 bases between. The CDR3 spells CASSPPRGGGTGELFF. The DNA for the CDR3 is TGTGCCAGCAGTCCCCCCAGGGGGGGGGGCACCGGGGAGCTGTTTTTT.

This clonotype has at least ten counts. This chain joins TRBV7-8 and TRBJ2-3; D is ambiguous. CDR3 length: 13 residues. Germline CDR1 and CDR2: SGHVS and FQNEAQ. V was pared by 2 bases and J by 6 bases, with 9 bases between. The DNA for the CDR3 is TGTGCCAGCAGCTTAATGTCACCGGATACGCAGTATTTT. As protein: CASSLMSPDTQYF.

At least ten counts were recorded for this clonotype. The chain links TRBV3-1 to TRBJ2-7; possible D gene TRBD2, 5 bases. V lost 1 base and J lost 6, with 13 bases in between. This CDR3 is built from 14 residues. Germline V gene lookup returns CDR1 LGHDT and CDR2 YNNKEL (reference sequence). CDR3 DNA sequence: TGTGCCAGCAGCCAAGGGGCTAGCCGGGGCGAGCAGTACTTC. It encodes CASSQGASRGEQYF.

V usage is TRBV18 and J usage is TRBJ2-1, with D perhaps TRBD1 or TRBD2 (5 bases each). Trimming left V 6 bases short and J 7 bases short, with 13 bases between. The germline V gene has CDR1 KGHSH and CDR2 LQKENI. The CDR3 is made up of 13 amino acids. The CDR3 reads CASSGTYVNEQFF. The CDR3 nucleotides are TGTGCCAGCTCCGGGACCTATGTGAATGAGCAGTTCTTC.

A remark on this clonotype: An end of the junction differs from the germline gene, which may be a read error. The gene calls are TRBV7-9 and TRBJ2-3; D gene unclear. The CDR3 is 11 amino acids. The germline V gene has CDR1 SEHNR and CDR2 FQNEAQ (reference sequence). The DNA of the CDR3 is TGTGCCAGCAGCGATACAGATATGCAGTATTTT. Protein: CASSDTDMQYF.

This clonotype was seen ten or more times. The chain recombines TRBV12-3 or TRBV12-4 with TRBJ1-4, with 10 nucleotides matching TRBD1. Trimming at V came to 5 bases and at J to 7 bases, leaving 4 bases not matched to a gene. CDR3 length: 14 amino acids. The DNA for the CDR3 is TGTGCCAGCAGTCGACAGGGGGCTGGTGAAAAACTGTTTTTT. It codes for CASSRQGAGEKLFF.

The chain combines TRBV24-1 with TRBJ1-5; the D is unclear. Germline V gives CDR1 KGHDR, CDR2 SFDVKD. CDR3 length equals 13 residues. Trimming removed 4 bases from V and 4 bases from J, with 7 bases in between. CDR3 in DNA: TGTGCCACCAGTGAGGGGTATAATCAGCCCCAGCATTTT. Translation gives CATSEGYNQPQHF.